Shown below are 4 T cell receptor beta chains from a single sample sequenced in a study of cytomegalovirus exposure and HLA in healthy donors (dated by TCRdb to the late 2010s). Library prep was done by the immunoSEQ multiplex PCR assay. Imported from immuneACCESS, the table was reduced by TCRdb to in-frame sequences with V and J called. These copies leave out some clones; in studies compared against another copy, an unresolved V gene accounts for under half, and the cause of the remainder is not known. Counted in this sample were 200,000 to 250,000 clones; less than 90% of them appeared once. The ten largest account for roughly 6% of the sample. Sample: PBMCs. Source of these receptors: a woman aged 18-35 years in good health and CMV-seronegative.

Remarks on this clone: Given the absence of the conserved phenylalanine or tryptophan at the CDR3 end, a read error is likely. The DNA is left out, because the CDR3 cannot be placed on it with certainty; the CDR3 is given as TCRdb lists it. The chain carries TRBV4-1 and TRBJ1-1. The CDR3 comprises 11 residues, both ends counted. Germline loops: CDR1 MGHRA, CDR2 YSYEKL. The CDR3 spells CASSQGALFVS.

The rearrangement uses TRBV11-2 and TRBJ2-7; D is uncertain. Germline CDR1 SGHAT, CDR2 FQNNGV. V lost 5 bases and J 2 bases, leaving 16 bases between the germline ends. CDR3 length equals 15 residues. The CDR3, as DNA: TGTGCCAGCAGCCTCCCCCCACGACCACCCTACGAGCAGTACTTC. Its protein product is CASSLPPRPPYEQYF.

V and J are TRBV5-1 and TRBJ2-2; TRBD1 matches at 8 bases. J gave up 0 bases and V 0 bases, and 13 bases lay outside the gene matches. Germline lookup yields CDR1 SGHRS and CDR2 YFSETQ. The CDR3 consists of 20 residues. CDR3 sequence (DNA): TGCGCCAGCAGCTTGGGAGCCTCGGGACAGGTTTTCGCGAACACCGGGGAGCTGTTTTTT. It codes for CASSLGASGQVFANTGELFF.

J is TRBJ1-1 and V is TRBV30; D may be TRBD1 (5 bases). The CDR3 consists of 16 residues. CDR1 and CDR2 from the germline V gene are GTSNPN and SVGIG (reference sequence). Trimming removed 1 base from V and 3 bases from J, with 18 bases in between. As DNA, the CDR3 is TGTGCCTGGAGTGGGGGCCACGATCAAAAGCACACTGAAGCTTTCTTT. The encoded protein is CAWSGGHDQKHTEAFF. Full variable domain (missing parts from reference TRBV30 and TRBJ1-1): SQTIHQWPATLVQPVGSPLSLECTVEGTSNPNLYWYRQAAGRGLQLLFYSVGIGQISSEVPQNLSASRPQDRQFILSSKKLLLSDSGFYLCAWSGGHDQKHTEAFFGQGTRLTVV.